These 9 T cell receptor beta chains came from one sample sequenced in a study of OX40 agonist ivuxolimab in advanced cancers. The method was immunoSEQ multiplex PCR; TCRdb's version includes in-frame clones alone and lacks a portion of them. Among approximately 44,000 clones, about 91% were seen once, and the ten largest hold 25% to 30%. This specimen was CD4+ or CD8+ T cells sorted from blood, taken in a trial of the OX40 agonist ivuxolimab. The receptors derive from an adult with an advanced solid tumor such as melanoma, head and neck, liver or kidney cancer.

The rearrangement joins TRBV6-5 to TRBJ1-2; TRBD1 agrees at 10 bases. The CDR3 runs to 15 residues. The germline CDR1 and CDR2 sequences are MNHEY and SVGAGI. V shed 2 bases and J 6 bases; nucleotides not matched to a gene: 6. CDR3 coding DNA: TGTGCCAGCAGTTACGCGACAGGGGGCGAAGATGGCTACACCTTC. It is translated as CASSYATGGEDGYTF.

The chain recombines TRBV4-1 with TRBJ1-4; no clear D. The CDR3 covers 13 residues. Trimming took off 0 bases at V and 8 bases at J, with 7 bases between the two ends. Germline-derived CDR1 and CDR2 are MGHRA and YSYEKL. CDR3 nucleotides: TGCGCCAGCAGCCAAGAGCTGGAGGAAAAACTGTTTTTT. It codes for CASSQELEEKLFF.

The chain employs TRBV15 and TRBJ1-5; D gene uncertain. Looked up from germline, CDR1 is LNHNV and CDR2 is YYDKDF (reference sequence). Trimming removed 1 base at V and 4 bases at J, with 2 bases between. CDR3 length: 12 amino acids. The CDR3, as DNA: TGTGCCACCAGCAGAGTAAATCAGCCCCAGCATTTT. It is translated as CATSRVNQPQHF.

V gene TRBV28 combines with J gene TRBJ2-6, with D possibly being TRBD1 (6 bases). Germline CDR1 is MDHEN and CDR2 is SYDVKM. CDR3 length: 17 amino acids. Trimming pared 5 bases from V and 0 bases from J, leaving 14 bases between. CDR3 sequence: CASSQDSLSSGANVLTF. Written as DNA, the CDR3 is TGTGCCAGCAGTCAGGACAGCCTTAGCTCTGGGGCCAACGTCCTGACTTTC.

The V and J genes are TRBV19 and TRBJ2-7; D unclear. Germline CDR1 LNHDA, CDR2 SQIVND (reference sequence). V lost 4 bases and J 3 bases, leaving 4 bases between the germline ends. CDR3 length equals 11 residues. CDR3 sequence reads: CASSRGYEQYF. DNA for the CDR3: TGTGCCAGTAGTAGGGGCTACGAGCAGTACTTC.

The chain uses TRBV4-1 and TRBJ2-7, with 10 bases lining up with TRBD1. Germline V gene sequence: CDR1 MGHRA, CDR2 YSYEKL. Trimming removed 2 bases from V and 7 bases from J; junction bases left unmatched: 11. This CDR3 is built from 16 residues. For the CDR3, the DNA is TGCGCCAGCAGCCAACCGAGGGACAGGGGTTACCCGGAGCAGTACTTC. It specifies CASSQPRDRGYPEQYF.

This clone is labeled as medium-sized (0.01 to 0.1%). The chain employs TRBV10-2 and TRBJ2-1; 7 bases are a match to TRBD2. The germline gives CDR1 WSHSY, CDR2 SAAADI. With 2 bases clipped from V and 4 bases from J, the junction kept 5 bases outside the gene matches. The CDR3 is 15 residues long. The DNA for the CDR3 is TGCGCCAGCAGTGAGATCCCTAGCGGATACAATGAGCAGTTCTTC. Protein product: CASSEIPSGYNEQFF.

This rearrangement joins TRBV28 to TRBJ2-7; TRBD1 matches at 8 bases. V lost 6 bases and J lost 0; bases outside the gene matches: 10. Germline V CDR1 and CDR2: MDHEN, SYDVKM. The CDR3 consists of 16 residues. The CDR3 DNA sequence: TGTGCCAGCAGCTTAAGGAGGGACAGGAGCTCCTACGAGCAGTACTTC. Its protein is CASSLRRDRSSYEQYF.

The gene calls are TRBV27 and TRBJ2-2; no definite D call. Germline V gene data show CDR1 as MNHEY and CDR2 as SMNVEV (reference sequence). The V gene lost 0 bases and the J gene lost 7 bases, with 9 bases spanning the gap. The CDR3 spans 14 residues. CDR3 region: CASSLSRWGGELFF. CDR3 DNA sequence: TGTGCCAGCAGTTTATCGCGGTGGGGCGGGGAGCTGTTTTTT.